This entry describes one T cell receptor beta chain. This clonotype was recorded many times. The antigen this receptor binds is unknown. No base qualities exist here, and no much larger clone lies one base off it. Stable Graves' hyperthyroidism was defined as the absence of progression to ophthalmopathy over 18 months of follow-up. Hyperthyroidism patients were newly diagnosed, with disease duration under 2 months, and aged 18 to 65 years. Patients with uncontrolled infections, other autoimmune diseases, pregnancy or lactation were excluded. Clinical symptoms, serum thyroxine and TRAb, thyroid ultrasound, and orbital computed tomography formed the basis for the diagnoses. PBMCs were separated from roughly 10 ml of fresh peripheral blood using Ficoll-Paque density gradient centrifugation. Total RNA was extracted with Trizol reagent, and quality was checked on an Agilent 2100 Bioanalyzer. Including cysteine and phenylalanine, the CDR3 has 15 amino acids. Only CDR3 DNA remains: 45 bases, in frame from the first base. The germline V gene encodes CDR1 SNHLY and CDR2 FYNNEI. Ends trimmed: V by 7 bases, J by 1 base; bases unmatched to a gene: 8.

The TCR beta CDR3 regions were amplified from the RNA transcripts. The first round of RT-PCR for the TCR CDR3 was performed with the HTBI primer set and the Qiagen OneStep RT-PCR kit. The libraries were constructed in a second round of multiplex PCR and then size-selected and purified. Paired-end sequencing of the libraries was performed with 100 bp reads on an Illumina HiSeq2000. In the authors' own workflow: SOAPnuke was used to process the raw data, throwing out any read that contained adapters or uncalled bases, had a mean Phred below 15, or lacked an exact constant-primer or identifier match. COPE v1.2.5 was used to merge high-quality paired reads, and clonotypes were defined as unique nucleotide sequences. Clonotypes were aligned to IMGT TRBV, TRBD and TRBJ reference segments using MiTCR v1.1. The analysis included only V-J combinations with a frequency above 0.0001, which together covered 99% to 99.2% of the repertoires. A TCS score was defined as the ratio between F50 (clonal expansion) and ExV (chaos), using BLOSUM62-based TCRdist between CDR3 peptides within each V-J. Welch's t-statistics and random forest reduced approximately 520 V-J features to some 14, which were used in a naive Bayes classifier (R e1071). TCRdb's own reprocessing of the public reads used fastp at Q25 and MiXCR and kept productive beta chains. Each entry merges the rows of one CDR3 protein and shows their most common DNA and genes. V and J calls and clone size were set by TCRdb, not the authors. Within this sample are 95,000 to 110,000 distinct CDR3 sequences, with roughly 15% of them counted one time only. Around two fifths of the sample is taken by the ten largest.

The data derive from a study of T cells in Graves' hyperthyroidism and ophthalmopathy (dated 2019 in TCRdb). In terms of the full investigation: Peripheral blood was collected at initial diagnosis, before any treatment. To identify distinguishing TCR V-J signatures, a discovery cohort of about 100 patients was used, comprising 43 with Graves' ophthalmopathy and some 60 with stable Graves' hyperthyroidism. Prospective prediction of ophthalmopathy was tested in an independent validation cohort of 18 to 20 hyperthyroidism patients and 17 patients who later progressed to ophthalmopathy. The roughly 91 discovery patients were randomly divided into training and test sets at a 7:3 ratio. The study also compared thyroid tissue and blood T-cell repertoires from 5 to 7 Graves' hyperthyroidism patients. Once sampling was done, hyperthyroidism patients were given methimazole at a starting dose of 30 mg daily, whereas ophthalmopathy patients were given high-dose intravenous methylprednisolone. The paper describes TCR Vbeta CDR3 sequencing of 135 peripheral blood samples, made up of some 42 ophthalmopathy patients, 70 to 75 hyperthyroidism patients and around 17 progressor patients.

What the authors observed across the whole study: Sample size was not statistically predetermined, and investigators were not blinded to group allocation. A model built on a 13 V-J signature distinguished ophthalmopathy from stable hyperthyroidism, reaching about 88% sensitivity and 81.08% specificity in cross-validation and 80%/75% in testing. In validation, the model predicted progression to ophthalmopathy with over 60% sensitivity and about 72% specificity, a median of approximately 6.7 months before onset. Most expanded thyroid clonotypes (frequency above 0.001) were also detected in blood, a finding suggesting that blood repertoires may reflect thyroid immune responses.

The rearrangement joined TRBV2 to TRBJ2-5; a stretch of 8 junction bases matches TRBD1. This receptor was obtained from a woman between 45 and 65 years old with Graves' hyperthyroidism. The sample comprised blood. The DNA sequence reads TGTGCCAGCAATTACAGGGGGGTTGTCCAAGAGACCCAGTACTTC. Its product reads: CASNYRGVVQETQYF.